This TCR beta chain was sequenced in a study of OX40 agonist ivuxolimab in advanced cancers. About the study: Patients were treated with intravenous ivuxolimab, dosed at 0.01 to 10 mg/kg and infused every 2 weeks. A mean age of roughly 60 years, range about 20 to 85, was recorded, and more than 80% were male.

A history of autoimmune disease or systemic immunosuppression excluded patients. CDR1 SGHNT and CDR2 YYREEE come from the germline V gene (reference sequence). The CDR3 extends over 18 amino acids. V dropped 1 base and J dropped 0; count of bases not matched to a gene: 7. Libraries were prepared by immunoSEQ multiplex PCR; TCRdb keeps only in-frame clonotypes and omits some of them. In the table there are 45,000 or so clones, 88% of which are singletons. This receptor was obtained from an adult with an advanced solid tumor such as melanoma, head and neck, liver or kidney cancer. Sequenced here: CD4+ or CD8+ T cells sorted from blood, sampled in a trial of the OX40 agonist ivuxolimab. This rearrangement joins TRBV5-4 to TRBJ2-6, with TRBD1 matching 7 bases. CDR3 sequence reads: CASSLPSGGSSGANVLTF. The CDR3 coding sequence is TGTGCCAGCAGCTTGCCTTCAGGGGGTTCCTCTGGGGCCAACGTCCTGACTTTC.